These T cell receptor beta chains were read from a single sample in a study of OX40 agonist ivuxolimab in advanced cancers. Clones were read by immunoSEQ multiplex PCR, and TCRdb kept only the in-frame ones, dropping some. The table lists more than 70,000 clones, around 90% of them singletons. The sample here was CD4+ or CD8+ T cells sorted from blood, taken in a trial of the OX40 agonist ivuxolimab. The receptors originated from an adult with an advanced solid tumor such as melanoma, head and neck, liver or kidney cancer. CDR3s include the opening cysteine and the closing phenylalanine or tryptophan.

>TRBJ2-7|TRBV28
CASRSGQGSTNQF
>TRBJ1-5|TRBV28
CASTPYGAANQPQHF
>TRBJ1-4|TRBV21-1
CASSKRHQATNEKLFF
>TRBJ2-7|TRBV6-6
CASSRQGPPAYEQYF
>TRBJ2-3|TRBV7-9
CASSLVAGFTDTQYF
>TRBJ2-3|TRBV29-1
CSVVRDTDTQYF
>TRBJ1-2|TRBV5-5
CASSQGQGSHYGYTF
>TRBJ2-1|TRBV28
CASRDGGSYNEQFF
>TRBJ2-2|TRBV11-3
CASSPSSGLGLAGVPGELFF
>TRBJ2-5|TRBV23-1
CASSRDWTSGRKETQYF
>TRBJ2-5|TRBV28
CASSRRIDPQETQYF
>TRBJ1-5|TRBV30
CAWSGNSNQPQHF
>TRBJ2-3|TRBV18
CASSPPLDSTDTQYF
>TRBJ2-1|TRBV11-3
CASSLDHSYNEQFF
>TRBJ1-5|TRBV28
CASRGGTGHSNQPQHF
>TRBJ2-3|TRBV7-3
CASSARLAGGDTQYF
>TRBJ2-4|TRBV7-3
CASSSPGQGNIQYF
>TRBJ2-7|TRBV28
CASSLGGMSYEQYF
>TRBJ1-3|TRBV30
CAWRKTGGNTIYF
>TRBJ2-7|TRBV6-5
CASSYSMGQGRYEQYF
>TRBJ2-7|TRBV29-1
CSVDWPGRGEQYF
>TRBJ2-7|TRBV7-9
CASSPLVYGRALREQYF
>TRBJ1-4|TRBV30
CAWSGGVEKEKLFF
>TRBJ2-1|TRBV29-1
CSVEVLAGGNDEQFF
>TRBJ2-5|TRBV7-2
CASSLTGDQETQYF
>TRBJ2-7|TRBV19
CASRFAGTGGDEQYF
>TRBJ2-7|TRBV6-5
CASSYRAGSSYEQYF
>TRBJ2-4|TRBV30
CAWSRGRLAKNIQYF
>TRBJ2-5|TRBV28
CASSSPWPGLETQYF
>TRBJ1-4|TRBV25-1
CASSDSGQGGEKLFF